A single sample gave rise to the 28 T cell receptor beta chains below, sequenced in a study of shared clonotypes between healthy human individuals (dated by TCRdb to about 2020). Library preparation employed the immunoSEQ multiplex PCR assay. Held by TCRdb, this immuneACCESS table contains in-frame sequences only and omits some clones. Under half of the omission traces to an unresolved V gene where checked; the cause of the rest is unknown. This sample has a few million clones in its table, and 93% of those were observed once. Clones ranked in the top ten supply around 1.7% of the sample. CD8 naive samples consisted of CD45RO-negative cells that were positively selected for CCR7, yielding a CD45RA+CCR7+ population without TemRA cells. Source material: naive CD8+ T cells from PBMCs. The label giving this sample's cell subset or site can be read as: CD45RA+CCR7+. The receptors stem from a man between 18 and 35 years old in good health. Some clones in this sample may be carry-over from other donors' samples.

A word on this clone: This same CDR3 is encoded by further DNA sequences in the sample. The chain joins TRBV7-2 to TRBJ2-3, with 11 bases lining up with TRBD2. The CDR3 covers 15 residues. V lost 5 bases, J lost 4 bases, and 5 bases stayed unmatched. Germline CDR1 SGHTA, CDR2 FQGNSA. The CDR3 loop is CASSLLAGVADTQYF. The DNA for the CDR3 is TGTGCCAGCAGCCTACTAGCGGGAGTTGCAGATACGCAGTATTTT.

The chain carries TRBV27 and TRBJ1-5; no clear D. In germline, CDR1 is MNHEY, CDR2 SMNVEV (reference sequence). The CDR3 length is 13 residues. Between the trimmed V and J ends, which lost 6 bases and 5 bases, there was a span of 11 bases. The CDR3 sequence is CASRSRNDQPQHF. The CDR3 DNA is TGTGCCAGCAGATCCCGGAACGATCAGCCCCAGCATTTT.

The V gene is TRBV5-5, the J gene TRBJ2-1; D may be TRBD2 (6 bases). The germline V gene has CDR1 SGHKS and CDR2 YYEKEE (reference sequence). Trimming stripped 4 bases from V and 0 bases from J, with 14 bases between. This CDR3 contains 16 residues. CDR3 in amino acids: CASSPAGRSSYNEQFF. The CDR3 DNA is TGTGCCAGCAGCCCAGCCGGGAGAAGCTCCTACAATGAGCAGTTCTTC.

The chain has TRBV5-1 and TRBJ1-2; 7 bases are shared with TRBD1. V trimming: 4 bases; J trimming: 7 bases; junction bases outside the gene matches: 7. Germline CDR1 SGHRS, CDR2 YFSETQ. This CDR3 spans 13 amino acids. CDR3 bases: TGCGCCAGCAGCCCTCGACAGGGCAGTGGCTACACCTTC. This sequence encodes CASSPRQGSGYTF.

This sequence joins TRBV4-1 and TRBJ2-5; perhaps TRBD2 as D (5 bases). The length of the CDR3 is 16 residues. V was shortened by 1 base and J by 5 bases, with 17 bases between the two germline ends. Germline CDR1 is MGHRA and CDR2 is YSYEKL. CDR3 DNA: TGCGCCAGCAGCCAAGCATTTATGGGAGTAGGGGAGACCCAGTACTTC. Its translation: CASSQAFMGVGETQYF.

The V gene is TRBV7-8, the J gene TRBJ2-7; D gene unclear. Germline V gives CDR1 SGHVS, CDR2 FQNEAQ. The germline V and J ends were trimmed by 0 bases and 3 bases, with 9 bases remaining between them. The CDR3 spans 14 residues. CDR3 sequence: CASSLAVDLYEQYF. Here the CDR3 DNA reads TGTGCCAGCAGCTTAGCCGTGGACCTCTACGAGCAGTACTTC.

The chain couples TRBV7-9 to TRBJ2-1, with 9 positions matching TRBD2. Germline loops: CDR1 SEHNR, CDR2 FQNEAQ (reference sequence). V was clipped by 1 base and J by 10 bases; unmatched bases: 8. This CDR3 has 15 residues. CDR3 bases: TGTGCCAGCAGCTTAGGTAGCGGGAGTCTTGTGGAGCAGTTCTTC. Its translation: CASSLGSGSLVEQFF.

This rearrangement joins TRBV7-8 to TRBJ2-5; D not certain. The CDR3 has 17 residues. Trimming stripped 5 bases from V and 5 bases from J, with 24 bases between. CDR1 is SGHVS, CDR2 FQNEAQ, per germline. The CDR3 nucleotides are TGTGCCAGCAGCCCACCCCCACGAATTGTGATCTGGGAGACCCAGTACTTC. Protein product: CASSPPPRIVIWETQYF.

With respect to this clone: Other DNA sequences in this sample translate to the same CDR3. The chain carries TRBV27 and TRBJ1-2; a weak D match, TRBD1 (5 bases). The CDR3 spans 14 residues. Looked up from germline, CDR1 is MNHEY and CDR2 is SMNVEV (reference sequence). V shed 4 bases and J shed 2 bases, with 11 bases lying between them. CDR3 in DNA: TGTGCCAGCAGTTGGAACCGGGGCAACTATGGCTACACCTTC. It specifies CASSWNRGNYGYTF.

The rearrangement links TRBV6-5 to TRBJ1-2; 8 bases are a match to TRBD1. The germline V gene has CDR1 MNHEY and CDR2 SVGAGI. The CDR3 runs to 14 residues. V lost 2 bases, J lost 6 bases, and 5 bases stayed unmatched. CDR3 amino acids: CASSYQGAQNGYTF. CDR3 nucleotides: TGTGCCAGCAGTTACCAGGGGGCGCAGAATGGCTACACCTTC.

The chain couples TRBV7-8 to TRBJ2-1; TRBD1 matches at 7 bases. Germline V CDR1 and CDR2: SGHVS, FQNEAQ. V trimming: 1 base; J trimming: 4 bases; junction bases outside the gene matches: 4. The CDR3 is made up of 15 amino acids. CDR3 loop: CASSLDGTAYNEQFF. CDR3 nucleotides: TGTGCCAGCAGCTTAGATGGGACAGCGTACAATGAGCAGTTCTTC.

This chain uses TRBV7-6 with TRBJ2-3, with TRBD2 matching over 7 bases. There are 16 residues in the CDR3. Germline V gene lookup returns CDR1 SGHVS and CDR2 FNYEAQ. Trimming removed 2 bases from V and 4 bases from J; junction bases left unmatched: 9. The CDR3 reads CASSLNPLSGPDTQYF. The DNA for the CDR3 is TGTGCCAGCAGCTTAAATCCGCTTAGCGGGCCAGATACGCAGTATTTT.

The chain carries TRBV25-1 and TRBJ2-1; the D gene is possibly TRBD2 (5 bases). Trimming took off 2 bases at V and 0 bases at J, with 11 bases between the two ends. Germline CDR1 is MGHDK and CDR2 is SYGVNS. The CDR3 consists of 16 residues. The CDR3 spells CASSEQDWSSYNEQFF. The CDR3 DNA sequence: TGTGCCAGCAGTGAACAGGACTGGAGCTCCTACAATGAGCAGTTCTTC.

The chain links TRBV9 to TRBJ2-2; TRBD2 matches 12 bases. CDR1 and CDR2 (germline): SGDLS, YYNGEE. The CDR3 consists of 16 residues. V gave up 4 bases and J gave up 6 bases; unmatched junction bases: 7. CDR3 protein: CASSPRLAGEAGELFF. CDR3 nucleotide sequence: TGTGCCAGCAGCCCGCGACTAGCGGGAGAGGCCGGGGAGCTGTTTTTT.

The chain carries TRBV12-5 and TRBJ2-7; either TRBD1 or TRBD2 may fit D (5 bases each). The CDR3 is 12 amino acids. The germline gives CDR1 LGHNT, CDR2 FRNRAP. V dropped 6 bases and J dropped 6 bases, with 12 bases sitting between them. CDR3 nucleotides: TGTGCTAGTGGCTGGGGACGTGGCGAGCAGTACTTC. Its protein product is CASGWGRGEQYF.

CDR3 loop: CSASETSGIRSYNEQFF. In DNA, the CDR3 is TGCAGCGCCTCGGAGACTAGCGGGATAAGGTCCTACAATGAGCAGTTCTTC. The rearrangement links TRBV29-1 to TRBJ2-1, with TRBD2 matching over 11 bases. Trimming removed 7 bases from V and 1 base from J; junction bases left unmatched: 12. The CDR3 is made up of 17 amino acids. CDR1 is SQVTM, CDR2 ANQGSEA, per germline.

The V and J genes are TRBV4-3 and TRBJ2-1; D gene unclear. The CDR3 has 14 residues. Germline V gives CDR1 LGHNA, CDR2 YSLEER. The V end lost 3 bases, the J end lost 8 bases, and 14 bases lay between the germline ends. CDR3 residues: CASSQKDPSDEQFF. DNA for the CDR3: TGCGCCAGCAGCCAGAAGGACCCCTCGGATGAGCAGTTCTTC.

The V gene is TRBV6-5, the J gene TRBJ2-3; 11 bases line up with TRBD2. With V trimmed by 2 bases and J by 2 bases, 3 bases remained unmatched. The CDR3 length is 16 residues. Germline-derived CDR1 and CDR2 are MNHEY and SVGAGI. The CDR3 DNA reads TGTGCCAGCAGTTACGTGACTAGCGGGGACACAGATACGCAGTATTTT. Its translation is CASSYVTSGDTDTQYF.

The rearrangement uses TRBV5-6 and TRBJ2-7, with 7 bases lining up with TRBD2. The trim removed 4 bases at V and 0 bases at J, leaving 10 bases unmatched. Germline CDR1 SGHDT, CDR2 YYEEEE. The CDR3 has 16 amino acids. The CDR3 loop reads CASSGTPGLLSYEQYF. CDR3 in DNA: TGTGCCAGCAGCGGGACTCCGGGACTACTCTCCTACGAGCAGTACTTC.

A note on this clone: Distinct nucleotide sequences in the sample also encode this CDR3. V gene TRBV9 combines with J gene TRBJ1-1; D is ambiguous. The length of the CDR3 is 13 residues. The germline CDR1 and CDR2 sequences are SGDLS and YYNGEE. Between the trimmed V and J ends, which lost 4 bases and 0 bases, there was a span of 7 bases. The DNA for the CDR3 is TGTGCCAGCAGCCCGGGCCTGAACACTGAAGCTTTCTTT. It yields the protein CASSPGLNTEAFF.

This clone showed up just a few times. The same CDR3 is also encoded by other DNA sequences in this sample. The chain carries TRBV4-1 and TRBJ1-1, with 7 nucleotides matching TRBD1. The CDR3 sequence is 14 residues long. J lost 3 bases, V lost 4 bases, and 5 bases had no gene match. Germline values: CDR1 MGHRA, CDR2 YSYEKL. CDR3 protein: CASSLRQGDTEAFF. The CDR3 nucleotides are TGCGCCAGCAGCCTCCGACAGGGAGACACTGAAGCTTTCTTT.

J is TRBJ2-2 and V is TRBV6-6; tentative D call: TRBD1 (5 bases). This CDR3 region has 14 residues. From germline, CDR1 is MNHNY and CDR2 SVGAGI (reference sequence). Trimming removed 6 bases from V and 6 bases from J, with 14 bases in between. CDR3 sequence: CASSDSLLSGELFF. The CDR3 nucleotides read TGTGCCAGCAGCGACAGCCTATTATCCGGGGAGCTGTTTTTT.

The chain carries TRBV29-1 and TRBJ2-7; D gene unclear. The germline V and J ends were trimmed by 5 bases and 2 bases, with 22 bases remaining between them. This CDR3 contains 16 residues. The germline V gene encodes CDR1 SQVTM and CDR2 ANQGSEA. In DNA form, the CDR3 reads TGCAGCGTTCTCTCACCGGGCCAGCTTTTGACCTACGAGCAGTACTTC. It codes for CSVLSPGQLLTYEQYF.

There are a few counts of this clone. The rearrangement joins TRBV5-1 to TRBJ1-2, with D hard to call. The germline gives CDR1 SGHRS, CDR2 YFSETQ. The CDR3 is made up of 16 amino acids. The V and J ends lost 3 bases and 0 bases respectively, with 15 bases between them. The CDR3 loop is CASSWGPGSPNYGYTF. In DNA, the CDR3 is TGCGCCAGCAGCTGGGGTCCAGGTTCCCCTAACTATGGCTACACCTTC.

The rearrangement uses TRBV29-1 and TRBJ2-7, with D hard to call. The CDR3 extends over 12 amino acids. V shed 5 bases and J shed 2 bases, with 10 bases lying between them. Germline CDR1 SQVTM, CDR2 ANQGSEA. In DNA, the CDR3 is TGCAGCGTTCTAGGCTCCCCCTACGAGCAGTACTTC. It codes for CSVLGSPYEQYF.

This clone occurred a few times. The chain combines TRBV4-1 with TRBJ1-1; possibly TRBD1 for D (6 bases). This CDR3 is built from 15 residues. Trimming stripped 3 bases from V and 0 bases from J, with 11 bases between. The germline gives CDR1 MGHRA, CDR2 YSYEKL. CDR3 region: CASSQWGHLNTEAFF. As DNA, the CDR3 is TGCGCCAGCAGCCAGTGGGGACACTTGAACACTGAAGCTTTCTTT.

The V call is TRBV7-9, the J call TRBJ1-1; D is unclear. Trimming took off 5 bases at V and 5 bases at J, with 9 bases between the two ends. Per germline, CDR1 SEHNR and CDR2 FQNEAQ (reference sequence). The CDR3 loop spans 12 amino acids. CDR3 DNA: TGTGCCAGCAGCGGAGGGTGGACTGAAGCTTTCTTT. This translates into CASSGGWTEAFF.

This chain links TRBV30 with TRBJ1-5; D gene ambiguous. V lost 5 bases to trimming and J lost 6 bases, with 17 bases between them. Germline assignment: CDR1 GTSNPN and CDR2 SVGIG (reference sequence). The CDR3 length is 14 residues. The CDR3 sequence is CAWAWSGGIQPQHF. DNA of the CDR3: TGTGCCTGGGCATGGTCAGGTGGGATTCAGCCCCAGCATTTT.